One TCR beta chain is described in this entry. Antigen: not known. The treatment is: oral pan-JAK inhibitor, 5-10 mg twice daily. This CDR3 has 14 residues. Looked up from germline, CDR1 is SGHDT and CDR2 is YYEEEE. The junction had 1 base not matched to a gene; V was cut back by 0 bases and J by 2 bases. Following RNA extraction, reverse transcription yielded cDNA that acted as the sequencing template. Sequenced by immunoSEQ multiplex PCR; TCRdb stores in-frame clones only, minus some. Here the sample spans roughly 98,000 clones, around 60% being singletons. The data are from a study of CD8+ T cells in alopecia areata. Study-level background: It was 6 to 18 months of tofacitinib, and then there were 6 months off drug. Study outcomes and limitations: In scalp and blood, many expanded lesional clones persisted during tofacitinib. Compared with normal scalp, lesional scalp had higher clonality and more expanded CD8+ clones.

This TCR was recovered from a human donor with alopecia areata. The specimen comprised CD8+ T cells sorted from blood, sampled at week 4, from a patient treated with tofacitinib. This chain joins TRBV5-6 and TRBJ2-7; 8 positions match TRBD1. The DNA for the CDR3 is TGTGCCAGCAGCTTGGGACAGGGGCCCTACGAGCAGTACTTC. Protein: CASSLGQGPYEQYF.